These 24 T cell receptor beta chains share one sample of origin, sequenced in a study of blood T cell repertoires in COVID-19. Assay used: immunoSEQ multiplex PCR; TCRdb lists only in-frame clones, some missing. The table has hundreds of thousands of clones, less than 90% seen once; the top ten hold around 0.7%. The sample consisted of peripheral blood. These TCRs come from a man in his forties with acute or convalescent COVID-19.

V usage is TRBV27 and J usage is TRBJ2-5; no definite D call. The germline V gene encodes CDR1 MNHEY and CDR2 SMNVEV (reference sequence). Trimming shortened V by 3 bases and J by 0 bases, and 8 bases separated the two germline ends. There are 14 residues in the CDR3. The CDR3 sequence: CASSFGAYQETQYF. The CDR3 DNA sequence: TGTGCCAGCAGTTTTGGAGCTTACCAAGAGACCCAGTACTTC.

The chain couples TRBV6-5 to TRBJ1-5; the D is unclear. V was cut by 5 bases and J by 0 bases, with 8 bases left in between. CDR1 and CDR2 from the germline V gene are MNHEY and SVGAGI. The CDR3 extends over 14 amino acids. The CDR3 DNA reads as TGTGCCAGCAGTCCGGTTTTTAGCAATCAGCCCCAGCATTTT. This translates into CASSPVFSNQPQHF.

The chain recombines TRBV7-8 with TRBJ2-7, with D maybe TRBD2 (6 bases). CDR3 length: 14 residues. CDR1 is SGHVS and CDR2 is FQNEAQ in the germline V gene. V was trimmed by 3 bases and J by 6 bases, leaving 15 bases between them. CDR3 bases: TGTGCCAGCAGCTTTTCGGGGGTCCACACCGAGCAGTACTTC. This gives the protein CASSFSGVHTEQYF.

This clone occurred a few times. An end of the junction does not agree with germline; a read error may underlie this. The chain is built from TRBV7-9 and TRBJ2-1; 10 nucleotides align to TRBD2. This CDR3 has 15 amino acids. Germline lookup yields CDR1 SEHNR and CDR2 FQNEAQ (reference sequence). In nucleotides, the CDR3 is TGTGCCAGCAGGTTAGCGGGAGGAACCTACAATGAGCAGTTCTTC. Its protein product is CASRLAGGTYNEQFF.

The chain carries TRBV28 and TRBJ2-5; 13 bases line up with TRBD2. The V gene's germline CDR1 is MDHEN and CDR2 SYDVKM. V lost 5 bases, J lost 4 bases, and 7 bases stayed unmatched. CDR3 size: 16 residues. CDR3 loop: CASSPGLAGEGETQYF. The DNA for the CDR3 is TGTGCCAGCAGTCCCGGACTAGCGGGAGAAGGAGAGACCCAGTACTTC.

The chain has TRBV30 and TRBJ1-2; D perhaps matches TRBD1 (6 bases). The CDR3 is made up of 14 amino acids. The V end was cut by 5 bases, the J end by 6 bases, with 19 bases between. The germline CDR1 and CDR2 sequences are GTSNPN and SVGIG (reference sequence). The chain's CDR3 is CAWARQAHWDGYTF. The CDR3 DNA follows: TGTGCCTGGGCGAGACAGGCTCATTGGGATGGCTACACCTTC.

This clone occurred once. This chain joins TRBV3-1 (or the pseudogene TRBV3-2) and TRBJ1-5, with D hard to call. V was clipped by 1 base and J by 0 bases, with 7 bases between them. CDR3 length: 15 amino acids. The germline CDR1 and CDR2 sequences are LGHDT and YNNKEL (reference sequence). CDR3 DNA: TGTGCCAGCAGCCAAGGGCAGTATAGCAATCAGCCCCAGCATTTT. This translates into CASSQGQYSNQPQHF.

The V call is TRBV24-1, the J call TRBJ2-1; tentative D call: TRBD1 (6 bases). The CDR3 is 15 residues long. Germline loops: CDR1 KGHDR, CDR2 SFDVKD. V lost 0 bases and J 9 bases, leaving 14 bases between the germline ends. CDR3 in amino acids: CATSDLQGGGSEQFF. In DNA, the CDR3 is TGTGCCACCAGTGATTTGCAAGGGGGTGGGAGTGAGCAGTTCTTC.

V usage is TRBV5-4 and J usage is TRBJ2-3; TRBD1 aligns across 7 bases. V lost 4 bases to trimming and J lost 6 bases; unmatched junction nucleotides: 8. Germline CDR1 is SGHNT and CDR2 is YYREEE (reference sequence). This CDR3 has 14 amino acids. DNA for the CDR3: TGTGCCAGCAGCCGGGACAGCAAATCGGATACGCAGTATTTT. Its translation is CASSRDSKSDTQYF.

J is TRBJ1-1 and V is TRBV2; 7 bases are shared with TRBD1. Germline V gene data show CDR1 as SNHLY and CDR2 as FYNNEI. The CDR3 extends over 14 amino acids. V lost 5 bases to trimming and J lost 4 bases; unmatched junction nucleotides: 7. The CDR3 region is CASSSQGVATEAFF. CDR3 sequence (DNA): TGTGCCAGCAGTTCCCAGGGGGTCGCCACTGAAGCTTTCTTT.

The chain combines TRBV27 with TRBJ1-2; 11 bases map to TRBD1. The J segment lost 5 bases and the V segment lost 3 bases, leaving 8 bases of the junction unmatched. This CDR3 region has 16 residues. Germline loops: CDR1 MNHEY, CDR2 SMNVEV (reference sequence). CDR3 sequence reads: CASSLNGGTGGYGYTF. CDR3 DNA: TGTGCCAGCAGTTTGAATGGGGGGACAGGGGGTTATGGCTACACCTTC.

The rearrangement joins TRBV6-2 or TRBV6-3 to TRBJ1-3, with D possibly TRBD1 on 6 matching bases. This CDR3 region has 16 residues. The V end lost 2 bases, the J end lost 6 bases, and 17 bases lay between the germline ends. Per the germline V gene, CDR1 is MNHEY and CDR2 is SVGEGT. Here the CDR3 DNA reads TGTGCCAGCAGTTACGGCACAGGGAAGGAGGAAAACACCATATATTTT. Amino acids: CASSYGTGKEENTIYF.

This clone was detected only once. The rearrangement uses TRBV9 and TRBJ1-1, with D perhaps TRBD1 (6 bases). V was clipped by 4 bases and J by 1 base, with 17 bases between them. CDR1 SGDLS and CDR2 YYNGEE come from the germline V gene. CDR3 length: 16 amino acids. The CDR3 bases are TGTGCCAGCAGCCGCACTGTACCGACAGGGAACACTGAAGCTTTCTTT. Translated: CASSRTVPTGNTEAFF.

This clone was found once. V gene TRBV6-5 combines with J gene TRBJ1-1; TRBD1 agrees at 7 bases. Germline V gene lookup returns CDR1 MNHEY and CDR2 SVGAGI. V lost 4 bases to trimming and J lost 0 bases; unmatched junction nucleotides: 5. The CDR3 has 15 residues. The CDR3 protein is CASSFAGQMNTEAFF. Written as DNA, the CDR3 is TGTGCCAGCAGTTTCGCGGGACAGATGAACACTGAAGCTTTCTTT.

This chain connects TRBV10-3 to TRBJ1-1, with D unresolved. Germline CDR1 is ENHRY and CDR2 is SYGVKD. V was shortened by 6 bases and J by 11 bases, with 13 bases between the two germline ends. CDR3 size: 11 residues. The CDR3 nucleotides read TGTGCCATCAGGGCGGGGAGGGAGGCTTTCTTT. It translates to CAIRAGREAFF.

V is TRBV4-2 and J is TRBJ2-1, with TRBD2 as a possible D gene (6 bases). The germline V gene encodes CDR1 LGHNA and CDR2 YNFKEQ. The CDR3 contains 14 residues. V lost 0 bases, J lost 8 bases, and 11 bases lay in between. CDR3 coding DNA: TGTGCCAGCAGCCAAGACGGGAGCGGCCATGAGCAGTTCTTC. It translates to CASSQDGSGHEQFF.

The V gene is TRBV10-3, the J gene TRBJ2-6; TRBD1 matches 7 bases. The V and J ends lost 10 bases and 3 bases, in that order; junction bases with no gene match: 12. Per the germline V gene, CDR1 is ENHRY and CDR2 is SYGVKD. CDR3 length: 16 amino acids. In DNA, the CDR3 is TGTGCCACCTCGGACAGGCCTGGCTTTGGGGCCAACGTCCTGACTTTC. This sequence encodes CATSDRPGFGANVLTF.

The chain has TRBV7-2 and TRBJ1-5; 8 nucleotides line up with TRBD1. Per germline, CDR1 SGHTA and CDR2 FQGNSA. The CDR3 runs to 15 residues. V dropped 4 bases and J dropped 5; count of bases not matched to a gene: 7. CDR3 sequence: CASSSWTGPDQPQHF. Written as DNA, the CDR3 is TGTGCCAGCAGCTCCTGGACAGGGCCCGATCAGCCCCAGCATTTT.

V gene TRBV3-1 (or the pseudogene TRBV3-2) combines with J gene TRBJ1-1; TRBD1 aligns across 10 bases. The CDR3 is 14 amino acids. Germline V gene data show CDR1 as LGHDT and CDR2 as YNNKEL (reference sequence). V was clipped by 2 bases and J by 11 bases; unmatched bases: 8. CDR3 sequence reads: CASSQTPGTGVAFF. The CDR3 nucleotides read TGTGCCAGCAGCCAAACCCCCGGGACAGGGGTGGCTTTCTTT.

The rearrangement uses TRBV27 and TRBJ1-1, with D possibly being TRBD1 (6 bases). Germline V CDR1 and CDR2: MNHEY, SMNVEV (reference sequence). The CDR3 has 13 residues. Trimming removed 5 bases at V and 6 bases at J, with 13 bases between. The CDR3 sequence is CASSPLGQPEAFF. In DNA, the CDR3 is TGTGCCAGCAGTCCACTTGGACAGCCTGAAGCTTTCTTT.

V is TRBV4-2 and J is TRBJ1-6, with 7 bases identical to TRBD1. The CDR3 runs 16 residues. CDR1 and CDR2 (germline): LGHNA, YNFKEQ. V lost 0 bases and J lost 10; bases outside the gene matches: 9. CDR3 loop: CASSQEKGAPYSPLHF. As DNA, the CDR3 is TGTGCCAGCAGCCAAGAGAAGGGGGCCCCCTACTCACCCCTCCACTTT.

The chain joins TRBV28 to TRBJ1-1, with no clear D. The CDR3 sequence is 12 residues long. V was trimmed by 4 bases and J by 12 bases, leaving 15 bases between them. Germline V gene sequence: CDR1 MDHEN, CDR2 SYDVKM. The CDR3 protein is CASSYISIETFF. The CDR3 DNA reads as TGTGCCAGCAGTTATATCTCAATAGAAACTTTCTTT.

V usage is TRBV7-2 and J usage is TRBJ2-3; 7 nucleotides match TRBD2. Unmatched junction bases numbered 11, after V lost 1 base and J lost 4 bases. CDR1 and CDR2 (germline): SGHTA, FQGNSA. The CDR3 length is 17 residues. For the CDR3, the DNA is TGTGCCAGCAGCTTAGAGGTAGCGGGTATGGGGGCAGATACGCAGTATTTT. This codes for CASSLEVAGMGADTQYF.

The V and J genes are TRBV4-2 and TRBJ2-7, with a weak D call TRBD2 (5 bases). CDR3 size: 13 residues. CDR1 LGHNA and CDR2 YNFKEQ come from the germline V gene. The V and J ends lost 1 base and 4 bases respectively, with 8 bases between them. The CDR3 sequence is CASSQVGGYEQYF. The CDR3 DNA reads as TGTGCCAGCAGCCAAGTGGGCGGGTACGAGCAGTACTTC.